These 3 T cell receptor beta chains came from one sample sequenced in a study of control samples from healthy donors and cancer patients. TCRdb's table, derived via immunoSEQ multiplex PCR, lists solely in-frame clones and lacks some. The table records 190,000 or so clones, 90% to 95% of them present only once. The sample was blood. All receptors derive from a man younger than 35 in good health.

The chain uses TRBV24-1 and TRBJ2-2; TRBD1 might be the D (5 bases). The CDR3 is 15 residues long. Trimming took 5 bases from V and 4 from J, leaving 13 bases between them. CDR1 is KGHDR and CDR2 is SFDVKD in the germline V gene. As DNA, the CDR3 is TGTGCCACCAGTGCCGCGGCAGGGATCACCGGGGAGCTGTTTTTT. Protein product: CATSAAAGITGELFF.

The V call is TRBV5-6, the J call TRBJ2-7; D is possibly TRBD1 (5 bases). V lost 2 bases, J lost 2 bases, and 11 bases lay in between. Germline loops: CDR1 SGHDT, CDR2 YYEEEE. The CDR3 runs 14 residues. The CDR3 is CASSFLSGTYEQYF. The CDR3 nucleotides are TGTGCCAGCAGCTTTCTATCAGGGACCTACGAGCAGTACTTC.

The chain combines TRBV19 with TRBJ2-7; D uncertain. With 0 bases removed from V and 6 bases from J, the gap between germline ends came to 12 bases. The CDR3 is 14 amino acids. Germline CDR1 LNHDA, CDR2 SQIVND (reference sequence). The CDR3 coding sequence is TGTGCCAGTAGTATAGACGGGTTTGCCTCCGAGCAGTACTTC. Its protein product is CASSIDGFASEQYF.